This T cell receptor (beta chain) was documented in a study of radiotherapy plus CTLA-4 blockade in lung cancer. Study as a whole: Objective responses were observed in around 17% of patients, and disease control was achieved by about 30%.

TCRdb keeps only in-frame clones here, not all; method: immunoSEQ multiplex PCR. The sample carries more than 90,000 clones, roughly 80% recorded once. Remarks on this clone: Its antigen is undetermined.

Those with chemo-refractory metastatic non-small-cell lung cancer were treated with focal radiation combined with CTLA-4 blockade using ipilimumab. The CDR3 extends over 17 amino acids. Germline loops: CDR1 SGHRS, CDR2 YFSETQ. V was pared by 1 base and J by 1 base, with 17 bases between. Study-wide points: Early shifts in blood T cell clones, with interferon-beta, reportedly predicted response best. TCR clones from tumors expanded in blood after radiotherapy plus ipilimumab.

This chain joins TRBV5-1 and TRBJ1-2; no firm D call. This sequence was found in a human donor with non-small cell lung cancer that progressed on radiotherapy plus ipilimumab. Some clones in this sample may be carry-over from other donors' samples. The material sequenced was peripheral blood, taken from a patient treated with radiotherapy plus ipilimumab. As DNA, the CDR3 is TGCGCCAGCAGCTTGACGGTTGGAGGACCCGATAACTATGGCTACACCTTC. It codes for CASSLTVGGPDNYGYTF.